The 23 T cell receptor beta chains in this list originate from one sample, sequenced in a study of blood T cell repertoires in COVID-19. The table came from immunoSEQ multiplex PCR; TCRdb's copy has only in-frame clones and leaves some out. Of around 180,000 clones listed, about 82% are singletons. Material: PBMCs or T cells enriched from blood (not recorded which). These receptors were collected from a woman younger than 45 who had recovered from COVID-19.

V gene TRBV7-6 combines with J gene TRBJ1-6; tentative D call: TRBD1 (6 bases). This CDR3 has 18 residues. Trimming left V 5 bases short and J 2 bases short, with 19 bases between. Germline-derived CDR1 and CDR2 are SGHVS and FNYEAQ. This CDR3 reads CASSQTGQGGAYNSPLHF. CDR3 DNA sequence: TGTGCCAGCAGCCAAACAGGGCAAGGGGGGGCCTATAATTCACCCCTCCACTTT.

A few counts support this clone. The chain combines TRBV5-6 with TRBJ2-3; D remains unclear. This CDR3 is built from 14 residues. V lost 3 bases to trimming and J lost 2 bases, with 10 bases between them. Germline V gene lookup returns CDR1 SGHDT and CDR2 YYEEEE. The CDR3 bases are TGTGCCAGCAGCTCGCGCTTCTACACAGATACGCAGTATTTT. Its protein product is CASSSRFYTDTQYF.

V usage is TRBV1 and J usage is TRBJ2-7; the DNA was not used to check the table's D call, TRBD2. TRBV1 is recorded as a pseudogene. The CDR3 runs 17 residues. CDR3 sequence: CTSSQDLRVAATYEQYF. The CDR3 nucleotides read TGCACCAGCAGCCAAGACCTGAGGGTAGCGGCCACCTACGAGCAGTACTTC.

The chain joins TRBV5-1 to TRBJ2-1, with D perhaps matching TRBD1 (6 bases). This CDR3 is built from 14 residues. The germline gives CDR1 SGHRS, CDR2 YFSETQ. V lost 0 bases and J lost 7, with 11 bases in between. The CDR3 coding sequence is TGCGCCAGCAGCTTGGCCGAAACAGGGAATGAGCAGTTCTTC. It yields the protein CASSLAETGNEQFF.

This sequence joins TRBV5-1 and TRBJ2-1; 9 bases agree with TRBD1. There are 16 residues in the CDR3. The germline gives CDR1 SGHRS, CDR2 YFSETQ. After removal of 0 bases from V and 2 bases from J, the junction contained 3 bases not matched to a gene. As DNA, the CDR3 is TGCGCCAGCAGCTTGGGGGGACAGGGTCCCTACAATGAGCAGTTCTTC. As protein: CASSLGGQGPYNEQFF.

The chain couples TRBV19 to TRBJ1-2; TRBD1 matches at 8 bases. The CDR3 covers 16 residues. CDR1 LNHDA and CDR2 SQIVND come from the germline V gene (reference sequence). Trimming removed 5 bases from V and 10 bases from J; junction bases left unmatched: 18. In nucleotides, the CDR3 is TGTGCCAGTAGTGAGAAAGGGACAGGTGGGGCTATTGTCTACACCTTC. Amino acid sequence: CASSEKGTGGAIVYTF.

The chain couples TRBV15 to TRBJ1-5; no firm D call. In germline, CDR1 is LNHNV, CDR2 YYDKDF (reference sequence). The CDR3 has 13 residues. V was shortened by 5 bases and J by 4 bases, with 9 bases between the two germline ends. The CDR3 DNA follows: TGTGCCACCAGCTCACTACATAATCAGCCCCAGCATTTT. Amino acids: CATSSLHNQPQHF.

The CDR3 DNA follows: TGTGCCACCAGAGAGGGTGGCCTCCGCACCCTCCACTTT. This translates into CATREGGLRTLHF. The rearrangement uses TRBV19 and TRBJ1-6; D not certain. The germline V gene has CDR1 LNHDA and CDR2 SQIVND (reference sequence). Trimming took 10 bases from V and 14 from J, leaving 21 bases between them. The CDR3 length is 13 residues.

V usage is TRBV30 and J usage is TRBJ2-5; D is uncertain. Trimming shortened V by 5 bases and J by 4 bases, and 8 bases separated the two germline ends. Germline loops: CDR1 GTSNPN, CDR2 SVGIG (reference sequence). CDR3 length equals 11 residues. CDR3 region: CAWEVRETQYF. The CDR3 coding sequence is TGTGCCTGGGAAGTGCGAGAGACCCAGTACTTC.

The V gene is TRBV7-2, the J gene TRBJ2-1; TRBD2 matches at 10 bases. Trimming cost V 1 base and J 8 bases; bases outside gene matches: 8. The germline gives CDR1 SGHTA, CDR2 FQGNSA. The CDR3 consists of 16 residues. CDR3 amino acids: CASSLVVAGGWDEQFF. Here the CDR3 DNA reads TGTGCCAGCAGCTTAGTGGTAGCGGGAGGATGGGATGAGCAGTTCTTC.

This clone was seen a few times. The genes are TRBV24-1 and TRBJ2-7; 11 bases map to TRBD1. Germline V gives CDR1 KGHDR, CDR2 SFDVKD. J was trimmed by 2 bases and V by 4 bases; bases with no gene match: 6. This CDR3 contains 16 residues. The CDR3 coding sequence is TGTGCCACCAGTGAGGGAAGGACAGGGGGCACCTACGAGCAGTACTTC. It is translated as CATSEGRTGGTYEQYF.

The chain employs TRBV10-3 and TRBJ1-2; D remains unclear. CDR3 length: 13 residues. Germline V CDR1 and CDR2: ENHRY, SYGVKD. Trimming stripped 4 bases from V and 8 bases from J, with 14 bases between. This chain's CDR3 is CAISVARDRGYTF. The CDR3 DNA reads as TGTGCCATCAGTGTAGCGCGGGATCGCGGCTACACCTTC.

This clone has more than one count but fewer than ten. This chain uses TRBV28 with TRBJ2-7; the D is unclear. V lost 5 bases and J lost 6, with 8 bases in between. CDR1 is MDHEN, CDR2 SYDVKM, per germline. The CDR3 runs to 11 residues. The CDR3 region has the DNA TGTGCCAGCAGTAGACACGGCGAGCAGTACTTC. Translating gives CASSRHGEQYF. The variable domain in full, with the rest retrieved from reference TRBV28 and TRBJ2-7, is DVKVTQSSRYLVKRTGEKVFLECVQDMDHENMFWYRQDPGLGLRLIYFSYDVKMKEKGDIPEGYSVSREKKERFSLILESASTNQTSMYLCASSRHGEQYFGPGTRLTVT.

The chain combines TRBV20-1 with TRBJ2-2, with 7 positions matching TRBD2. The CDR3 loop spans 16 amino acids. V lost 3 bases to trimming and J lost 7 bases; unmatched junction nucleotides: 14. From germline, CDR1 is DFQATT and CDR2 SNEGSKA (reference sequence). CDR3 DNA: TGCAGTGCTAGTATCCGGGACCTGGGCGGGAGCGGGGAGCTGTTTTTT. Translation: CSASIRDLGGSGELFF.

The chain links TRBV10-1 to TRBJ2-1; possible D gene TRBD1, 6 bases. The germline V gene has CDR1 WNHNN and CDR2 SYGVQD (reference sequence). Trimming removed 8 bases from V and 8 bases from J, with 22 bases in between. The CDR3 runs to 15 residues. The CDR3 is CASGRGIAGLDEQFF. CDR3 bases: TGCGCCAGCGGAAGGGGGATTGCGGGCCTCGATGAGCAGTTCTTC.

The J gene is TRBJ2-3, the V gene TRBV30, with 9 bases identical to TRBD2. V gave up 2 bases and J gave up 6 bases; unmatched junction bases: 12. The CDR3 is 16 residues long. Looked up from germline, CDR1 is GTSNPN and CDR2 is SVGIG (reference sequence). CDR3 sequence reads: CAWSPTPGTSYDTQYF. In nucleotides, the CDR3 is TGTGCCTGGAGTCCTACGCCCGGGACTAGCTACGATACGCAGTATTTT.

This clone was observed a few times. The chain joins TRBV5-1 to TRBJ2-4; D is unresolved. Germline CDR1 is SGHRS and CDR2 is YFSETQ. V was cut by 0 bases and J by 0 bases, with 10 bases left in between. CDR3 length: 16 amino acids. The CDR3 loop reads CASSLGGDLAKNIQYF. CDR3 in DNA: TGCGCCAGCAGCTTGGGAGGTGATCTAGCCAAAAACATTCAGTACTTC.

V usage is TRBV21-1 and J usage is TRBJ2-1; the table names TRBD1, a call not compared with the DNA. TRBV21-1 is listed as a pseudogene. This CDR3 has 17 amino acids. CDR3 sequence: CASSKGTGCGDYNEQFF. Here the CDR3 DNA reads TGTGCCAGCAGCAAAGGGACAGGGTGCGGAGATTACAATGAGCAGTTCTTC.

J is TRBJ2-7 and V is TRBV28, with a weak D call TRBD2 (6 bases). V lost 3 bases to trimming and J lost 2 bases, with 17 bases between them. Germline V gives CDR1 MDHEN, CDR2 SYDVKM. This CDR3 has 16 amino acids. In DNA form, the CDR3 reads TGTGCCAGCAGTTTCGGCTCGGGGGTGCAAGCCTACGAGCAGTACTTC. This codes for CASSFGSGVQAYEQYF. Combining the CDR3 with reference TRBV28 and TRBJ2-7 gives the whole variable domain DVKVTQSSRYLVKRTGEKVFLECVQDMDHENMFWYRQDPGLGLRLIYFSYDVKMKEKGDIPEGYSVSREKKERFSLILESASTNQTSMYLCASSFGSGVQAYEQYFGPGTRLTVT.

This chain uses TRBV7-3 with TRBJ2-1; D is ambiguous. The CDR3 is 17 residues long. CDR1 and CDR2 (germline): SGHTA, FQGTGA. Trimming left V 6 bases short and J 0 bases short, with 18 bases between. The CDR3 spells CASSRGSASSSYNEQFF. In nucleotides, the CDR3 is TGTGCCAGCAGTCGAGGCTCCGCCTCAAGCTCCTACAATGAGCAGTTCTTC.

The chain is built from TRBV19 and TRBJ1-1, with 8 bases matching TRBD1. The germline V gene encodes CDR1 LNHDA and CDR2 SQIVND (reference sequence). V shed 5 bases and J 4 bases; nucleotides not matched to a gene: 6. The CDR3 has 14 residues. This CDR3 is CASSSKTGGTEAFF. As DNA, the CDR3 is TGTGCCAGTAGTTCGAAAACAGGGGGCACTGAAGCTTTCTTT.

This CDR3 is CSASGQGNYGYTF. The CDR3 bases are TGCAGTGCTAGTGGTCAGGGGAACTATGGCTACACCTTC. The chain carries TRBV20-1 and TRBJ1-2, with a tentative D call TRBD1 (6 bases). The CDR3 runs to 13 residues. CDR1 DFQATT and CDR2 SNEGSKA come from the germline V gene (reference sequence). V was cut by 3 bases and J by 2 bases, with 10 bases left in between.

The genes are TRBV14 and TRBJ2-3; 7 bases match TRBD2. CDR3 length: 15 residues. Germline CDR1 SGHDN, CDR2 FVKESK. V trimming: 4 bases; J trimming: 0 bases; junction bases outside the gene matches: 4. The CDR3 bases are TGTGCCAGCAGCCCTAGACTAGCTAGCACAGATACGCAGTATTTT. It yields the protein CASSPRLASTDTQYF.